Here is one TCR beta chain with its context. Authors' processing steps: Counts of nucleated cells, estimated from reference gene primer amplification, were obtained. The data were produced by immunoSEQ multiplex PCR, yet TCRdb's version contains in-frame clones alone and is incomplete. That table is the source of V, J and clone size, and D and trimming were worked out from the DNA. The table has about 210,000 clones, 75% to 85% seen once; the top ten hold under 8%. The germline V gene has CDR1 LGHNT and CDR2 FRNRAP. There are 16 residues in the CDR3. The V and J ends lost 0 bases and 4 bases respectively, with 12 bases between them. These data originate in a study of blood T cell repertoires in COVID-19.

This sequence was found in a man aged 55-75 years with acute or convalescent COVID-19. The rearrangement uses TRBV12-5 and TRBJ2-2; perhaps TRBD2 as D (6 bases). The sample was peripheral blood. CDR3: CASGLVLAPSTGELFF. CDR3 nucleotides: TGTGCTAGTGGTTTGGTACTAGCTCCGAGCACCGGGGAGCTGTTTTTT.